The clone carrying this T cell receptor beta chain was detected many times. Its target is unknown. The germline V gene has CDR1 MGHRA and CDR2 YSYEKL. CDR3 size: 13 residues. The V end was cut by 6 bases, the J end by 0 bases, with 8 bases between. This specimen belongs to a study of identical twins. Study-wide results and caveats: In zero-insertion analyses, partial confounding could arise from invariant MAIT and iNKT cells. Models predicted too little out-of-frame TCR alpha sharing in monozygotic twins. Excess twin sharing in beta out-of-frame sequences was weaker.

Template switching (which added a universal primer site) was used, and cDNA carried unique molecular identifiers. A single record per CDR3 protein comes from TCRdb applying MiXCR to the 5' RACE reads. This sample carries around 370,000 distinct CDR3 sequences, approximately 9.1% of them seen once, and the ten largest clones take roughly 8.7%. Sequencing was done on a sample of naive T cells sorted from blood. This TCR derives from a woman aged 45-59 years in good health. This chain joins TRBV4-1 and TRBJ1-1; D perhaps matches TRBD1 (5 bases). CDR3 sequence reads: CASSGHLNTEAFF. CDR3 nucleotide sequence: TGCGCCAGCAGTGGACACCTGAACACTGAAGCTTTCTTT.